A single T cell receptor beta chain is shown here with its context. There is no known antigen for this receptor. Base qualities are missing; no much larger clone stands one base away. This sample is part of a study of technical replicates of blood from a few donors (dated by TCRdb to between 2016 and 2019). The method was the immunoSEQ multiplex PCR assay. As stored in TCRdb, this immuneACCESS dataset retains in-frame rearrangements with V and J assigned. A fraction of the clones does not appear; measured against another copy, unresolved V genes explain less than half of the discrepancy, and the remainder lacks a known reason. The sample profile shows under 80,000 clones; nearly 98% of them were found once. Approximately 0.2% of the sample lies in the top ten. The germline V gene specifies MGHRA as CDR1 and YSYEKL as CDR2. Trimming costs V 2 bases and J 4 bases, and their ends lie 8 bases apart. Taken from cysteine to phenylalanine, the CDR3 has 14 residues. Of all the DNA, just the CDR3 is kept, 42 bases in frame from base 1.

The sample was T cells isolated from PBMCs. The sequence derives from a human donor in good health. The chain is assembled from TRBV4-1 and TRBJ2-2; no confident D gene assignment can be made. The nucleotide sequence reads as follows: TGCGCCAGCAGCCAAAATGCGGTCACCGGGGAGCTGTTTTTT. It translates as CASSQNAVTGELFF.